Presented here are 30 T cell receptor beta chains from one specimen sequenced in a study of cytomegalovirus exposure and HLA in healthy donors. Libraries were prepared by immunoSEQ multiplex PCR; TCRdb keeps only in-frame clonotypes and omits some of them. This table holds roughly 200,000 clones, 80% to 85% found once. The sequenced sample was PBMCs. These receptors originate from a woman aged 25 to 45 in good health and CMV-seronegative.

The chain employs TRBV7-6 and TRBJ2-7, with 7 positions matching TRBD2. From germline, CDR1 is SGHVS and CDR2 FNYEAQ. The CDR3 runs 14 residues. V lost 5 bases and J lost 6; bases outside the gene matches: 10. In DNA form, the CDR3 reads TGTGCCAGCAGCCCGAGCGGGAAACCTGCCGAGCAGTACTTC. It translates to CASSPSGKPAEQYF.

The rearrangement uses TRBV19 and TRBJ1-5, with a possible D match to TRBD1 (6 bases). Trimming left V 3 bases short and J 5 bases short, with 14 bases between. The CDR3 is 15 amino acids. Germline lookup yields CDR1 LNHDA and CDR2 SQIVND (reference sequence). The CDR3 bases are TGTGCCAGTAGTATCACCAACAGGGTTGATCAGCCCCAGCATTTT. Protein: CASSITNRVDQPQHF.

This clone was seen once. The V and J genes are TRBV7-2 and TRBJ1-5; D not certain. Germline CDR1 is SGHTA and CDR2 is FQGNSA. The CDR3 is 13 amino acids. The germline V and J ends were trimmed by 5 bases and 5 bases, with 10 bases remaining between them. CDR3 sequence reads: CASSRILDQPQHF. In DNA, the CDR3 is TGTGCCAGCAGCCGGATTCTAGATCAGCCCCAGCATTTT.

The chain links TRBV5-6 to TRBJ1-2; TRBD1 matches at 7 bases. Per germline, CDR1 SGHDT and CDR2 YYEEEE. CDR3 length: 15 residues. V lost 1 base to trimming and J lost 4 bases; unmatched junction nucleotides: 7. The CDR3: CASSLPSGGVYGYTF. CDR3 in DNA: TGTGCCAGCAGCTTGCCCTCAGGGGGAGTCTATGGCTACACCTTC.

The chain joins TRBV7-6 to TRBJ1-3; no clear D gene. Trimming removed 2 bases from V and 0 bases from J, with 11 bases in between. There are 16 residues in the CDR3. Germline V CDR1 and CDR2: SGHVS, FNYEAQ. This chain's CDR3 is CASSLRVGSSGNTIYF. The CDR3 region has the DNA TGTGCCAGCAGCTTAAGGGTGGGGAGCTCTGGAAACACCATATATTTT.

The sample holds a few counts of this clone. This rearrangement joins TRBV19 to TRBJ2-7; 10 nucleotides match TRBD1. In germline, CDR1 is LNHDA, CDR2 SQIVND (reference sequence). The V gene end was trimmed by 1 base and the J gene end by 5 bases; junction bases not matched to a gene: 5. The CDR3 consists of 15 residues. The CDR3 loop reads CASSIAGTGVDEQYF. In DNA form, the CDR3 reads TGTGCCAGTAGTATAGCCGGGACAGGGGTGGACGAGCAGTACTTC.

This clone was recorded once. The genes are TRBV29-1 and TRBJ1-2; no firm D call. This CDR3 comprises 12 residues. Germline lookup yields CDR1 SQVTM and CDR2 ANQGSEA. Trimming stripped 4 bases from V and 4 bases from J, with 10 bases between. The CDR3 is CSVVEGSYGYTF. In nucleotides, the CDR3 is TGCAGCGTTGTTGAGGGTTCCTATGGCTACACCTTC.

The chain carries TRBV7-2 and TRBJ1-2, with TRBD1 as a possible D gene (5 bases). CDR3 length: 14 amino acids. V was clipped by 2 bases and J by 3 bases, with 10 bases between them. Per the germline V gene, CDR1 is SGHTA and CDR2 is FQGNSA. The CDR3 region is CASSLRGFYYGYTF. The CDR3 DNA sequence: TGTGCCAGCAGCTTAAGGGGCTTCTACTATGGCTACACCTTC.

The chain joins TRBV6-1 to TRBJ1-1; unclear D gene. Trimming stripped 4 bases from V and 2 bases from J, with 8 bases between. The CDR3 is 13 amino acids. Germline V gene sequence: CDR1 MNHNS, CDR2 SASEGT. CDR3 protein: CASSGDTNTEAFF. The CDR3 DNA follows: TGTGCCAGCAGTGGAGACACCAACACTGAAGCTTTCTTT.

In this sample, this clone turned up once. This chain joins TRBV5-4 and TRBJ2-1, with 13 bases aligning to TRBD2. From germline, CDR1 is SGHNT and CDR2 YYREEE (reference sequence). Trimming at V came to 4 bases and at J to 4 bases, leaving 2 bases not matched to a gene. CDR3 length: 15 residues. Written as DNA, the CDR3 is TGTGCCAGCAGCACTAGCGGGAGGGGTTACAATGAGCAGTTCTTC. Amino acid sequence: CASSTSGRGYNEQFF.

For the CDR3, the DNA is TGTGCCTGGAGCCGGGACGGGAGTTACACCGGGGAGCTGTTTTTT. Protein product: CAWSRDGSYTGELFF. The J gene is TRBJ2-2, the V gene TRBV30, with D perhaps matching TRBD2 (6 bases). CDR3 size: 15 residues. V was clipped by 3 bases and J by 3 bases, with 14 bases between them. CDR1 is GTSNPN and CDR2 is SVGIG in the germline V gene (reference sequence).

CDR3 nucleotide sequence: TGTGCCAGCAGTTTACGCGGCGCAAAGATCGGCTACACCTTC. The encoded protein is CASSLRGAKIGYTF. The rearrangement links TRBV27 to TRBJ1-2; D remains unclear. The CDR3 has 14 residues. The ends were cut back, 2 bases at V and 8 bases at J, with 15 bases in the middle. Germline V gene sequence: CDR1 MNHEY, CDR2 SMNVEV (reference sequence).

The V call is TRBV28, the J call TRBJ1-3; no reliable D call. CDR3 size: 15 residues. V lost 5 bases and J lost 0, with 11 bases in between. The germline gives CDR1 MDHEN, CDR2 SYDVKM. In DNA, the CDR3 is TGTGCCAGCAGTGTACTGGGGAGCTCTGGAAACACCATATATTTT. Its protein is CASSVLGSSGNTIYF.

Written as DNA, the CDR3 is TGTGCCAGCAGCTTAAACAGTAACACTGAAGCTTTCTTT. It specifies CASSLNSNTEAFF. The rearrangement joins TRBV7-7 to TRBJ1-1; D unresolved. CDR1 SSHAT and CDR2 FNYEAQ come from the germline V gene (reference sequence). The CDR3 is 13 amino acids. The V gene lost 2 bases and the J gene lost 2 bases, with 6 bases spanning the gap.

This clone has only one observation. The genes are TRBV4-1 and TRBJ2-5; a possible D gene is TRBD1 (5 bases). The germline V gene encodes CDR1 MGHRA and CDR2 YSYEKL. Deletions cut 6 bases from V and 0 bases from J, with 8 bases between. This CDR3 has 13 amino acids. As DNA, the CDR3 is TGCGCCAGCAGGCCAGGGAACCAAGAGACCCAGTACTTC. Protein sequence: CASRPGNQETQYF.

The gene calls are TRBV6-5 and TRBJ1-2, with D maybe TRBD1 (6 bases). The V and J ends lost 2 bases and 8 bases respectively, with 15 bases between them. Germline V CDR1 and CDR2: MNHEY, SVGAGI. This CDR3 comprises 14 residues. In nucleotides, the CDR3 is TGTGCCAGCAGTTACACAGGGATATTTGCCGGCTACACCTTC. Translating it yields CASSYTGIFAGYTF.

The chain links TRBV7-3 to TRBJ1-4; 11 positions match TRBD1. The germline CDR1 and CDR2 sequences are SGHTA and FQGTGA. Germline trimming cut 3 bases from V and 8 bases from J; bases unmatched to any gene: 11. The CDR3 spans 17 residues. The CDR3 loop reads CASSLGQGVLGDEKLFF. DNA of the CDR3: TGTGCCAGCAGCTTGGGACAGGGGGTATTGGGAGACGAAAAACTGTTTTTT.

A few counts support this clone. This chain connects TRBV6-5 to TRBJ1-2; 8 bases fit TRBD1. From germline, CDR1 is MNHEY and CDR2 SVGAGI. There are 13 residues in the CDR3. V was clipped by 1 base and J by 8 bases; unmatched bases: 3. CDR3 sequence: CASSYWTGSGYTF. The DNA for the CDR3 is TGTGCCAGCAGTTACTGGACAGGGTCGGGCTACACCTTC.

This clone was detected only a few times. DNA of the CDR3: TGTGCCAGCAATGCGGGGGGCACTGAAGCTTTCTTT. Protein product: CASNAGGTEAFF. This rearrangement joins TRBV7-9 to TRBJ1-1; TRBD1 is a possible D gene (5 bases). There are 12 residues in the CDR3. CDR1 and CDR2 (germline): SEHNR, FQNEAQ (reference sequence). V lost 7 bases and J lost 4, with 10 bases in between.

This clone occurred a few times. This chain connects TRBV2 to TRBJ1-5; TRBD1 might be the D (5 bases). Germline lookup yields CDR1 SNHLY and CDR2 FYNNEI. The CDR3 covers 18 residues. The V and J ends lost 6 bases and 1 base respectively, with 22 bases between them. The CDR3 DNA sequence: TGTGCCAGCAGCGTCAGTGTAGTCAACAGGAGAAGCAATCAGCCCCAGCATTTT. It yields the protein CASSVSVVNRRSNQPQHF.

This clone appeared a few times. At one end, the junction sequence differs from germline, possibly due to a read error. The chain carries TRBV2 and TRBJ2-1; maybe TRBD1 (5 bases). The germline V gene encodes CDR1 SNHLY and CDR2 FYNNEI. There are 12 residues in the CDR3. The CDR3 loop is CASREVRGGWFF. The CDR3 DNA is TGTGCCAGCAGAGAAGTAAGGGGTGGGTGGTTCTTC.

This chain links TRBV30 with TRBJ2-4, with 7 bases fitting TRBD1. Trimming cost V 8 bases and J 3 bases; bases outside gene matches: 7. The CDR3 runs to 13 residues. Germline V gives CDR1 GTSNPN, CDR2 SVGIG (reference sequence). Written as DNA, the CDR3 is TGTGCCGTCGGACAGGCGTTCAAAAACATTCAGTACTTC. It translates to CAVGQAFKNIQYF.

The chain joins TRBV28 to TRBJ1-5, with D unclear. This CDR3 comprises 13 residues. Germline CDR1 MDHEN, CDR2 SYDVKM. V lost 5 bases and J lost 2, with 7 bases in between. The CDR3 nucleotides are TGTGCCAGCAGTACGGTTGGCAATCAGCCCCAGCATTTT. This encodes CASSTVGNQPQHF.

The gene calls are TRBV11-2 and TRBJ2-2; 12 bases agree with TRBD2. Trimming removed 6 bases from V and 5 bases from J; junction bases left unmatched: 13. CDR1 and CDR2 from the germline V gene are SGHAT and FQNNGV. The CDR3 extends over 18 amino acids. The CDR3 loop reads CASRDPSGRALETGELFF. The CDR3 region has the DNA TGTGCCAGCAGGGACCCTAGCGGGAGGGCCTTAGAAACCGGGGAGCTGTTTTTT.

This clone appeared a single time. The V gene is TRBV4-1, the J gene TRBJ2-2; 11 positions match TRBD1. The V and J ends lost 6 bases and 3 bases, in that order; junction bases with no gene match: 6. Germline CDR1 reads MGHRA; CDR2 reads YSYEKL. The CDR3 consists of 16 residues. The DNA for the CDR3 is TGCGCCAGCAGGCGGACAGGGGGCATTTACACCGGGGAGCTGTTTTTT. Amino acids: CASRRTGGIYTGELFF.

The genes are TRBV19 and TRBJ2-2; 8 bases are a match to TRBD2. V shed 4 bases, J shed 5 bases, and the junction held 6 bases outside the gene matches. Germline CDR1 is LNHDA and CDR2 is SQIVND (reference sequence). The length of the CDR3 is 15 residues. The CDR3 region is CASSTGTRGTGELFF. CDR3 coding DNA: TGTGCCAGTAGTACGGGGACTAGAGGAACCGGGGAGCTGTTTTTT. Complete variable domain (other parts from reference TRBV19 and TRBJ2-2): DGGITQSPKYLFRKEGQNVTLSCEQNLNHDAMYWYRQDPGQGLRLIYYSQIVNDFQKGDIAEGYSVSREKKESFPLTVTSAQKNPTAFYLCASSTGTRGTGELFFGEGSRLTVL.

The chain carries TRBV5-4 and TRBJ2-7, with 10 bases matching TRBD2. The germline V gene has CDR1 SGHNT and CDR2 YYREEE (reference sequence). V dropped 0 bases and J dropped 5; count of bases not matched to a gene: 5. The CDR3 sequence is 15 residues long. CDR3 in amino acids: CASSLGAGGDHEQYF. CDR3 nucleotide sequence: TGTGCCAGCAGCTTGGGAGCGGGGGGGGACCACGAGCAGTACTTC.

The chain combines TRBV11-2 with TRBJ2-3; a weak D match, TRBD2 (5 bases). V lost 5 bases and J lost 7, with 13 bases in between. This CDR3 region has 13 residues. Germline-derived CDR1 and CDR2 are SGHAT and FQNNGV. Here the CDR3 DNA reads TGTGCCAGCAGCCAGCCCGGGAAGAATACGCAGTATTTT. This translates into CASSQPGKNTQYF.

The chain has TRBV6-6 and TRBJ1-3; D perhaps matches TRBD1 (5 bases). Trimming took off 4 bases at V and 5 bases at J, with 15 bases between the two ends. The CDR3 runs to 15 residues. Germline assignment: CDR1 MNHNY and CDR2 SVGAGI (reference sequence). The DNA of the CDR3 is TGTGCCAGCAGTTCTACAGGTTTGGCTCGAAACACCATATATTTT. Its translation: CASSSTGLARNTIYF.

The V gene is TRBV30, the J gene TRBJ2-5; 7 bases agree with TRBD1. Per germline, CDR1 GTSNPN and CDR2 SVGIG (reference sequence). The CDR3 covers 14 residues. V gave up 1 base and J gave up 4 bases; unmatched junction bases: 6. In DNA, the CDR3 is TGTGCCTGGAGTGCCGCAGGGGGTCGAGAGACCCAGTACTTC. It encodes CAWSAAGGRETQYF.